Below, 13 T cell receptor beta chains from the same sample are listed, as sequenced in a study of T cells in Graves' hyperthyroidism and ophthalmopathy. The CDR3 regions of TCR beta were amplified from RNA transcripts. HTBI primers were employed in a first-round RT-PCR of the TCR CDR3. TCRdb re-called the multiplex PCR reads through MiXCR, storing one row per CDR3 protein. This sample has approximately 600,000 distinct CDR3 sequences, with less than 25% found just once. The sample taken for sequencing was blood. All receptors come from a man aged 30-40 years with Graves' ophthalmopathy.

In its sample, this clonotype was seen many times. The chain uses TRBV28 and TRBJ1-1; TRBD1 might be the D (5 bases). CDR3 length: 14 residues. V dropped 6 bases and J dropped 1 base, with 12 bases sitting between them. Germline values: CDR1 MDHEN, CDR2 SYDVKM. The CDR3 sequence: CASSPTDRNTEAFF. In nucleotides, the CDR3 is TGTGCCAGCAGCCCAACCGACAGGAACACTGAAGCTTTCTTT. Full variable domain (rest looked up from reference TRBV28 and TRBJ1-1): DVKVTQSSRYLVKRTGEKVFLECVQDMDHENMFWYRQDPGLGLRLIYFSYDVKMKEKGDIPEGYSVSREKKERFSLILESASTNQTSMYLCASSPTDRNTEAFFGQGTRLTVV.

The V call is TRBV27, the J call TRBJ1-1; D remains unclear. CDR1 is MNHEY and CDR2 is SMNVEV in the germline V gene (reference sequence). V lost 2 bases and J lost 8, with 12 bases in between. This CDR3 has 13 residues. The CDR3 DNA reads as TGTGCCAGCAGTTTACCGAGGACGGGAGAAGCTTTCTTT. Translating gives CASSLPRTGEAFF.

V and J are TRBV10-3 and TRBJ2-5; 7 nucleotides agree with TRBD1. The CDR3 is 12 residues long. The V segment lost 7 bases and the J segment 5 bases; nucleotides outside the gene matches: 4. Germline V lookup: CDR1 ENHRY, CDR2 SYGVKD. The CDR3 DNA is TGTGCCATCAAAGGGGGCGGGGAGACCCAGTACTTC. It yields the protein CAIKGGGETQYF.

Of note for this clonotype: Being one base from a much bigger clone, this may be a read error. The rearrangement joins TRBV5-1 to TRBJ1-4; D is possibly TRBD1 (6 bases). This CDR3 comprises 14 residues. Germline V gives CDR1 SGHRS, CDR2 YFSETQ. The CDR3 DNA sequence: TGCGCCGGCAGCCCCAGAGGACAGAATGAAAAACTGTTTTTT. Its protein product is CAGSPRGQNEKLFF.

This clonotype was detected many times. The CDR3 DNA is TGTGCCTGGGGCAGAGACAGAGTCGAGGGAGCTTTCTTT. Amino acid sequence: CAWGRDRVEGAFF. This chain joins TRBV30 and TRBJ1-1; D possibly corresponds to TRBD1 (5 bases). CDR1 and CDR2 from the germline V gene are GTSNPN and SVGIG (reference sequence). The V end lost 5 bases, the J end lost 10 bases, and 20 bases lay between the germline ends. This CDR3 is built from 13 residues. Using reference TRBV30 and TRBJ1-1 for the parts outside the CDR3, the full variable domain is SQTIHQWPATLVQPVGSPLSLECTVEGTSNPNLYWYRQAAGRGLQLLFYSVGIGQISSEVPQNLSASRPQDRQFILSSKKLLLSDSGFYLCAWGRDRVEGAFFGQGTRLTVV.

This clonotype came up many times. This chain uses TRBV20-1 with TRBJ1-1; unclear D gene. Germline V CDR1 and CDR2: DFQATT, SNEGSKA (reference sequence). V was cut by 3 bases and J by 3 bases, with 20 bases left in between. This CDR3 is built from 16 residues. CDR3 residues: CSARWTSGTRYTEAFF. The CDR3 bases are TGCAGTGCTAGGTGGACGTCGGGCACGAGGTACACTGAAGCTTTCTTT.

This clonotype appeared a few times. The junction shows a germline mismatch at one end, possibly a read error. As DNA, the CDR3 is TGCGCCAGCAGCGCTACCCGGGGCTACGAGCAGTACTTC. Its translation: CASSATRGYEQYF. This sequence joins TRBV27 and TRBJ2-7; D is perhaps TRBD2 (5 bases). Germline loops: CDR1 MNHEY, CDR2 SMNVEV (reference sequence). This CDR3 is 13 amino acids long.

V is TRBV7-9 and J is TRBJ2-1, with TRBD2 identical over 11 bases. Germline V gene lookup returns CDR1 SEHNR and CDR2 FQNEAQ (reference sequence). The CDR3 runs 16 residues. With 5 bases clipped from V and 0 bases from J, the junction kept 3 bases outside the gene matches. CDR3 residues: CASSRTSGPSYNEQFF. The CDR3 DNA reads as TGTGCCAGCAGCAGGACTAGCGGGCCCTCCTACAATGAGCAGTTCTTC.

In its sample, this clonotype was seen many times. The CDR3 nucleotides read TGCGCCAGCAGCTATGGACAATCCGAAGCTTTCTTT. Its translation: CASSYGQSEAFF. V usage is TRBV5-1 and J usage is TRBJ1-1; weak D call: TRBD1 (5 bases). Trimming took 3 bases from V and 8 from J, leaving 11 bases between them. CDR3 length: 12 residues. CDR1 is SGHRS and CDR2 is YFSETQ in the germline V gene.

In its sample, this clonotype was seen many times. The CDR3 nucleotides read TGTGCCAGCAGCTTAGAAGGGGCGACTGAAGCTTTCTTT. This codes for CASSLEGATEAFF. The V call is TRBV7-9, the J call TRBJ1-1; possibly TRBD1 for D (5 bases). Germline values: CDR1 SEHNR, CDR2 FQNEAQ (reference sequence). CDR3 size: 13 residues. With 1 base removed from V and 5 bases from J, the gap between germline ends came to 8 bases.

This clonotype was recorded a few times. V is TRBV5-6 and J is TRBJ2-7; TRBD2 matches at 13 bases. CDR3 size: 16 residues. Germline-derived CDR1 and CDR2 are SGHDT and YYEEEE. V trimming: 4 bases; J trimming: 4 bases; junction bases outside the gene matches: 8. CDR3 in amino acids: CASSGRTSGSWYEQYF. CDR3 DNA sequence: TGTGCCAGCAGCGGTCGGACTAGCGGGAGCTGGTACGAGCAGTACTTC. Drawing the rest from reference TRBV5-6 and TRBJ2-7, the complete variable domain is DAGVTQSPTHLIKTRGQQVTLRCSPKSGHDTVSWYQQALGQGPQFIFQYYEEEERQRGNFPDRFSGHQFPNYSSELNVNALLLGDSALYLCASSGRTSGSWYEQYFGPGTRLTVT.

J is TRBJ1-1 and V is TRBV10-3, with a tentative D call TRBD1 (6 bases). The CDR3 is 14 residues long. Germline V gene lookup returns CDR1 ENHRY and CDR2 SYGVKD. V lost 5 bases, J lost 1 base, and 11 bases lay in between. The CDR3 loop is CAISYGQQNTEAFF. CDR3 bases: TGTGCCATCAGTTATGGACAGCAGAACACTGAAGCTTTCTTT.

This clonotype has just a few counts. The chain joins TRBV2 to TRBJ2-7; possibly TRBD1 for D (5 bases). V was cut by 3 bases and J by 3 bases, with 12 bases left in between. Per the germline V gene, CDR1 is SNHLY and CDR2 is FYNNEI. CDR3 length: 14 amino acids. CDR3 residues: CASSDQDSGYEQYF. The DNA for the CDR3 is TGTGCCAGCAGTGACCAAGACAGTGGCTACGAGCAGTACTTC.